This T cell receptor beta chain emerged from a study of blood T cell repertoires in COVID-19. Background on the study: Sites across the United States, Italy and Spain contributed samples from acute and convalescent COVID-19. PBMCs, B-cell-depleted T cells, or T cells provided the cDNA or gDNA that made up the material.

V lost 5 bases and J lost 4; bases outside the gene matches: 14. Germline CDR1 MNHEY, CDR2 SVGEGT. The CDR3 is 17 residues long. Per the original methods: Estimation of nucleated cell counts was performed using reference gene primer amplification. Sequenced by immunoSEQ multiplex PCR; TCRdb stores in-frame clones only, minus some. V, J and clone size derive from that table, while D and trimming were established from the DNA sequence. The table records some 290,000 clones, roughly 89% of them present only once. The V and J genes are TRBV6-2 or TRBV6-3 and TRBJ1-5, with 7 bases matching TRBD1. The sequenced sample consisted of peripheral blood. The sequence was obtained from a woman between 40 and 50 years old with COVID-19, enrolled during active disease. This CDR3 reads CASSDRSGTALNQPQHF. CDR3 nucleotides: TGTGCCAGCAGTGATAGATCCGGGACAGCCCTTAATCAGCCCCAGCATTTT.